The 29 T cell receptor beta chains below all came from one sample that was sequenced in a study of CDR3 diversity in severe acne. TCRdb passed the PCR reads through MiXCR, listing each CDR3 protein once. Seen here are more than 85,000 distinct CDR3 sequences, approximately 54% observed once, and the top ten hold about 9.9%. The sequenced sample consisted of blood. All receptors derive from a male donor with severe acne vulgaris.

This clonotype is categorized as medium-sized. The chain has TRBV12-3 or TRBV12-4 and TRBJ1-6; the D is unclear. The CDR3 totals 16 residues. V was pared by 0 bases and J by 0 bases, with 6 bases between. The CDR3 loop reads CASSLAWTSYNSPLHF. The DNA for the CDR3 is TGTGCCAGCAGTTTAGCGTGGACCTCCTATAATTCACCCCTCCACTTT.

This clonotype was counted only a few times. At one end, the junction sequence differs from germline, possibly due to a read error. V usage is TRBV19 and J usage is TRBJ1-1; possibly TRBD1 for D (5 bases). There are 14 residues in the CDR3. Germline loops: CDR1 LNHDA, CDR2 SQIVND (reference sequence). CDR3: CASSLPGRSSEASF. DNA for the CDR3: TGTGCCAGTAGTCTACCGGGACGATCATCCGAAGCTTCCTTT.

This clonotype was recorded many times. The CDR3 reads CASSQQHRDDGYTF. The CDR3 nucleotides read TGCGCCAGCAGCCAACAACACAGGGACGATGGCTACACCTTC. V is TRBV4-1 and J is TRBJ1-2, with D possibly being TRBD1 (6 bases). This CDR3 has 14 residues. Trimming took 2 bases from V and 6 from J, leaving 13 bases between them. Germline CDR1 is MGHRA and CDR2 is YSYEKL.

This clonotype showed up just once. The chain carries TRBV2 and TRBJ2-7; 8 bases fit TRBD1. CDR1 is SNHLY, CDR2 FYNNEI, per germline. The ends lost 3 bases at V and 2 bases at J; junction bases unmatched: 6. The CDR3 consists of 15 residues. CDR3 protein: CASSDTGTGTYEQYF. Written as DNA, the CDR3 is TGTGCCAGCAGTGACACCGGGACAGGCACCTACGAGCAGTACTTC.

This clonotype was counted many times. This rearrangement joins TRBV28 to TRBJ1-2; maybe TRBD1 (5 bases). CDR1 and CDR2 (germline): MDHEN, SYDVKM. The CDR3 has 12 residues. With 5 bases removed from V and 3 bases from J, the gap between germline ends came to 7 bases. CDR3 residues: CASSTTDYGYTF. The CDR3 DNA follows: TGTGCCAGCAGTACGACAGACTATGGCTACACCTTC.

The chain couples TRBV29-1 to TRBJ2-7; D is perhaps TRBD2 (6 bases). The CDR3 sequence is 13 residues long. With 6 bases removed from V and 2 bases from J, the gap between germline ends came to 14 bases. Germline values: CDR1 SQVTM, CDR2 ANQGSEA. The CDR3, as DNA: TGCAGCGTCTCCCCGGGGGAGACCTACGAGCAGTACTTC. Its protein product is CSVSPGETYEQYF.

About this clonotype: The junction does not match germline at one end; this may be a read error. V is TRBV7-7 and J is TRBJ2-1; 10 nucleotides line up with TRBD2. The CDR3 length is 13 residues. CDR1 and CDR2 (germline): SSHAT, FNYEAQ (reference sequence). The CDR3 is CASSRTSGTEQFF. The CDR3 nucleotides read TGTGCTAGCAGCAGGACTAGCGGAACAGAGCAGTTCTTC.

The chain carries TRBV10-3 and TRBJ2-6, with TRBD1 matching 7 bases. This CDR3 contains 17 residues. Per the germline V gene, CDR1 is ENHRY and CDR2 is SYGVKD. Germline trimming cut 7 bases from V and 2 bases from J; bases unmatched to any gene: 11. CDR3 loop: CAIKDRDSEPGANVLTF. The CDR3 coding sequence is TGTGCCATCAAAGACCGGGACAGCGAGCCTGGGGCCAACGTCCTGACTTTC.

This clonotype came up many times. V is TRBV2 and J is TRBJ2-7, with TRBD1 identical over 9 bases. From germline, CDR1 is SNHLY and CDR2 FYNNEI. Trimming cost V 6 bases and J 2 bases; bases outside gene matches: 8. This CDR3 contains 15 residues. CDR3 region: CASRPVGTGTYEQYF. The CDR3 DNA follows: TGTGCCAGCAGGCCGGTGGGGACAGGGACCTACGAGCAGTACTTC. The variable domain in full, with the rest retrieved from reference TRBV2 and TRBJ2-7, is EPEVTQTPSHQVTQMGQEVILRCVPISNHLYFYWYRQILGQKVEFLVSFYNNEISEKSEIFDDQFSVERPDGSNFTLKIRSTKLEDSAMYFCASRPVGTGTYEQYFGPGTRLTVT.

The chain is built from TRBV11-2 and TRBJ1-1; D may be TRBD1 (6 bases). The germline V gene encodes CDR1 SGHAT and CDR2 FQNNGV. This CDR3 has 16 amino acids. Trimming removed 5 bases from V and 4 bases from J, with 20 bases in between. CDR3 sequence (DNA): TGTGCCAGCAGCCTAAGAGGGGGGGAAACTTGCACTGAAGCTTTCTTT. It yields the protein CASSLRGGETCTEAFF.

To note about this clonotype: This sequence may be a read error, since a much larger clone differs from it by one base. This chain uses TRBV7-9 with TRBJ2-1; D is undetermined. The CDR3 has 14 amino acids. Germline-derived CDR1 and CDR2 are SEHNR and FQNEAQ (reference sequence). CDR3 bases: TGTGCCAGCAGCCCTAGTTTCCCCTACAATGAGCGGTTCTTC. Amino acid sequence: CASSPSFPYNERFF.

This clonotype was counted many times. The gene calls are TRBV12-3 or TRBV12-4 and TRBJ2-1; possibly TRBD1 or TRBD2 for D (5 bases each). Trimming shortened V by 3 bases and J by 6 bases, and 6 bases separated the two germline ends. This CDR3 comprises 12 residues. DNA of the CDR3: TGTGCCAGCAGTTTGGGACCCAATGAGCAGTTCTTC. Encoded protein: CASSLGPNEQFF.

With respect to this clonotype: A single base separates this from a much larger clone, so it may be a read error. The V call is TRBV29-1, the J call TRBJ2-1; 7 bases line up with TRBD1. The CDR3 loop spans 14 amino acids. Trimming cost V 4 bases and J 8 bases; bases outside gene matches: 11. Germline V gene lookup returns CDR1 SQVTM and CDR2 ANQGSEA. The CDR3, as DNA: TGCAGCGTTGTGCTGACAGGGAATGTCCATGAGCAGTTCTTC. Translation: CSVVLTGNVHEQFF.

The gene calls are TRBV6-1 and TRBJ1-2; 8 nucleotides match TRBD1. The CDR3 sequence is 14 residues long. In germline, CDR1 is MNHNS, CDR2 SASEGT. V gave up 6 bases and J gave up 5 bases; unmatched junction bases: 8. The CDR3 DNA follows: TGTGCCAGCAGCTTAACAGGGGGTGGGTATGGCTACACCTTC. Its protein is CASSLTGGGYGYTF.

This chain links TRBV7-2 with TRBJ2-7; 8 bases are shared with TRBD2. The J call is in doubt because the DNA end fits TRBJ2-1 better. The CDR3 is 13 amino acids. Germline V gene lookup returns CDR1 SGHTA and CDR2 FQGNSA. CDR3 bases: TGTGCCAGCACCCAACTAGCGGTGGGTGAGCAGTTCTTC. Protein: CASTQLAVGEQFF.

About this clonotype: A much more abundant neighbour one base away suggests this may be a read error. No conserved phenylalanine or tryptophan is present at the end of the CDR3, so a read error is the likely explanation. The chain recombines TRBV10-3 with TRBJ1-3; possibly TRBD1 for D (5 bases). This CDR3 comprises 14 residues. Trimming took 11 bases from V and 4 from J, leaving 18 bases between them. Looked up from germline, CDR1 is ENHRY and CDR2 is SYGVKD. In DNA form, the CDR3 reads TGTGCCGCTCTCAGGGCGGGGCAAGGAAACACCATATATTCT. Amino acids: CAALRAGQGNTIYS.

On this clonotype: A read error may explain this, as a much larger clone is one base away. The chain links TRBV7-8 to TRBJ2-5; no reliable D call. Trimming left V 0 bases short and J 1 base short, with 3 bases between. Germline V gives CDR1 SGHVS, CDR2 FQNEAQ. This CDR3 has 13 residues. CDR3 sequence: CASSLARQETQYF. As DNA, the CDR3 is TGTGCCAGCAGCTTAGCCCGCCAAGAGACCCAGTACTTC.

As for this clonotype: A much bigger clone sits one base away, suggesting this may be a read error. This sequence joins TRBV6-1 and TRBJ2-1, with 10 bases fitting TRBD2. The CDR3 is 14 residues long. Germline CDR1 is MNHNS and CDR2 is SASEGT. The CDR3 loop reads CASSQREGLDERFF. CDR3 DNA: TGTGCCAGCTCTCAGCGGGAGGGCCTCGATGAGCGGTTCTTC.

CDR3 DNA sequence: TGCAGCGTTGCGCGGAGGGAAGGGATGTATAATTCACCCCTCCACTTT. Amino acids: CSVARREGMYNSPLHF. The genes are TRBV29-1 and TRBJ1-6, with D uncertain. The length of the CDR3 is 16 residues. Germline V gene lookup returns CDR1 SQVTM and CDR2 ANQGSEA. Trimming stripped 4 bases from V and 4 bases from J, with 17 bases between. The full variable domain, rest sourced from reference TRBV29-1 and TRBJ1-6, is SAVISQKPSRDICQRGTSLTIQCQVDSQVTMMFWYRQQPGQSLTLIATANQGSEATYESGFVIDKFPISRPNLTFSTLTVSNMSPEDSSIYLCSVARREGMYNSPLHFGNGTRLTVT.

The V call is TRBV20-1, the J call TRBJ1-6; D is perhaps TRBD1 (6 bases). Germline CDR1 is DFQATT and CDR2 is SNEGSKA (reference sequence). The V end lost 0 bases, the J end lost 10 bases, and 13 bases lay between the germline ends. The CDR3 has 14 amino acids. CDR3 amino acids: CSARDETGKSPLHF. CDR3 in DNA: TGCAGTGCTAGAGATGAGACAGGAAAATCACCCCTCCACTTT.

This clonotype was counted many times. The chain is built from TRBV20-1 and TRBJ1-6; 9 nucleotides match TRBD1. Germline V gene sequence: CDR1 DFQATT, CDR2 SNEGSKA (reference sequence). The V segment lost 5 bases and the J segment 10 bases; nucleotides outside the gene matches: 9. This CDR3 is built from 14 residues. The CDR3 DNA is TGCAGTGCTTGGGACAGGGCGAAAGGGTCACCCCTCCACTTT. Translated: CSAWDRAKGSPLHF.

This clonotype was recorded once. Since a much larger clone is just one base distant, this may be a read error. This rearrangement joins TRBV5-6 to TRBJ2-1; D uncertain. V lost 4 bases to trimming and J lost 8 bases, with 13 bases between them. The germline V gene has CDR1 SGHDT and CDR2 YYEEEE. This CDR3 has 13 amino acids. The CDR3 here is CASSGLTLHEQFF. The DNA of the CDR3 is TGTGCCAGCAGCGGGTTGACCCTTCATGAGCAGTTCTTC.

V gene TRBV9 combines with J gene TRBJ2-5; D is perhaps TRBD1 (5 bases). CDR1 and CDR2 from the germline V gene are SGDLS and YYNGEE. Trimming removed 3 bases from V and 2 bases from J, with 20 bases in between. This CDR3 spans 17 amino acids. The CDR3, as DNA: TGTGCCAGCAGCGCCGAGCCCGAAGTGGGGCATCAAGAGACCCAGTACTTC. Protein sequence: CASSAEPEVGHQETQYF.

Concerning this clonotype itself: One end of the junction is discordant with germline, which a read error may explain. The CDR3 sequence is CASSRSGNPQAFF. DNA for the CDR3: TGCGCCAGCAGCCGGTCGGGGAATCCCCAAGCTTTCTTT. This rearrangement joins TRBV14 to TRBJ1-1; D not resolved. CDR1 and CDR2 (germline): SGHDN, FVKESK. The CDR3 consists of 13 residues.

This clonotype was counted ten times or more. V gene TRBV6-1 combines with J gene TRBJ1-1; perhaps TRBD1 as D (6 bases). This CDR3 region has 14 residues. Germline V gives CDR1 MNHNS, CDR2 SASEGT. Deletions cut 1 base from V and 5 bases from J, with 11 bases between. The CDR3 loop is CASSEGGTRTEAFF. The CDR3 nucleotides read TGTGCCAGCAGTGAAGGTGGGACAAGGACTGAAGCTTTCTTT.

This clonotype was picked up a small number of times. The CDR3 is CASSQLAGGRDTQYF. CDR3 nucleotide sequence: TGTGCCAGCAGCCAACTAGCGGGAGGCAGAGATACGCAGTATTTT. The chain carries TRBV5-4 and TRBJ2-3; 12 nucleotides line up with TRBD2. V shed 4 bases, J shed 5 bases, and the junction held 5 bases outside the gene matches. The CDR3 is 15 residues long. Per germline, CDR1 SGHNT and CDR2 YYREEE (reference sequence).

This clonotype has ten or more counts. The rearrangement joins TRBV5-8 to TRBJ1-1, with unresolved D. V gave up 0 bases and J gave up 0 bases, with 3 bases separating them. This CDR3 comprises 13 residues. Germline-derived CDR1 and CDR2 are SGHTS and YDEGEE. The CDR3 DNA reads TGTGCCAGCAGCTTGGAGTTGAACACTGAAGCTTTCTTT. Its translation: CASSLELNTEAFF.

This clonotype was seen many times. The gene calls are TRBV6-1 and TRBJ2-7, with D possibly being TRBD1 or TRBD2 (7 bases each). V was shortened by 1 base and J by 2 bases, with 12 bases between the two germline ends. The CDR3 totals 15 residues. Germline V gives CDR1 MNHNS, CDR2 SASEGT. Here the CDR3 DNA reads TGTGCCAGCAGTGAAGAGGGGGCGGGGGCCTACGAGCAGTACTTC. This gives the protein CASSEEGAGAYEQYF.

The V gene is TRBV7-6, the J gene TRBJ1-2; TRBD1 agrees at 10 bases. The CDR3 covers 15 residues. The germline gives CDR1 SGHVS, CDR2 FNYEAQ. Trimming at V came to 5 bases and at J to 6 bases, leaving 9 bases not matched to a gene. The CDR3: CASSPGTGVGNGYTF. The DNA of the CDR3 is TGTGCCAGCAGCCCCGGGACAGGGGTGGGGAATGGCTACACCTTC.